This TCR beta chain came from a study of T cell responses to AZD1222 COVID-19 vaccine. Points from the study as a whole: Females made up more of the donors, who were largely white British, and clonal diversity may have come out too low. Only 5 or 6 AZD1222 recipients tested seropositive at baseline.

Produced via immunoSEQ multiplex PCR; TCRdb's table is partial and in-frame only. The table has fewer than 90,000 clones, about nine tenths seen once. Second-dose intervals near 4 or 12 weeks were combined. Per the germline V gene, CDR1 is MNHNS and CDR2 is SASEGT. Trimming shortened V by 3 bases and J by 5 bases, and 7 bases separated the two germline ends. This CDR3 is built from 12 residues. A word on this clone: The antigen is not known.

The receptor's source is an adult who received the AZD1222 COVID-19 vaccine. J is TRBJ2-5 and V is TRBV6-1; D unclear. This specimen consisted of peripheral blood, obtained 28 days after the second AZD1222 dose. CDR3 residues: CASSEVSETQYF. DNA of the CDR3: TGTGCCAGCAGTGAGGTTTCGGAGACCCAGTACTTC.